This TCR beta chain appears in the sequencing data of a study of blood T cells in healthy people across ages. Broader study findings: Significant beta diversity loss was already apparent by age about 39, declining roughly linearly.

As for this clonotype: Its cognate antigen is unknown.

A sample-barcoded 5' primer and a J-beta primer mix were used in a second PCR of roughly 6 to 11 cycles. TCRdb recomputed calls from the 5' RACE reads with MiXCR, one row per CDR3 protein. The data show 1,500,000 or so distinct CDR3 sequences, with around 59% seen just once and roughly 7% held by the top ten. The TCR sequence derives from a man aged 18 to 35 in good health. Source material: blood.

The CDR3 here is CASSAQDGGTDTQYF. Here the CDR3 DNA reads TGCGCCAGCAGCGCCCAGGATGGTGGCACAGATACGCAGTATTTT. The chain recombines TRBV4-3 with TRBJ2-3; D gene ambiguous. CDR3 length: 15 residues. CDR1 LGHNA and CDR2 YSLEER come from the germline V gene. V was cut by 5 bases and J by 1 base, with 13 bases left in between.